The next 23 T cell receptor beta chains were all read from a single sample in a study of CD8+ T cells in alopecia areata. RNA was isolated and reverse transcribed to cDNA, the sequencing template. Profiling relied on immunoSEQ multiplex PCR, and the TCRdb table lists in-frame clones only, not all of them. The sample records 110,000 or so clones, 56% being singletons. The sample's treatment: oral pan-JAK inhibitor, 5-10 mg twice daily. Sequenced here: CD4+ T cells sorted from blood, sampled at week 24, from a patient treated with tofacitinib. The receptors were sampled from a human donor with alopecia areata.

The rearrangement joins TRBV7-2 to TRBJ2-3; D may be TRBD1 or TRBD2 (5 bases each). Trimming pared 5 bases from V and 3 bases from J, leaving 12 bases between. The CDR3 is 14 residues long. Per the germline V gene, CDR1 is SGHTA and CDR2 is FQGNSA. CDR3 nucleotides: TGTGCCAGCAGCCGGGACCAGGGTACAGATACGCAGTATTTT. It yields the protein CASSRDQGTDTQYF.

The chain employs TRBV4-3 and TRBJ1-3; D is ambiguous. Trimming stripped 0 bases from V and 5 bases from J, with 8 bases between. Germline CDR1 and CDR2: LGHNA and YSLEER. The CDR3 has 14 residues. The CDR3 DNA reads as TGCGCCAGCAGCCAAGATCTCTCAAGAAACACCATATATTTT. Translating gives CASSQDLSRNTIYF.

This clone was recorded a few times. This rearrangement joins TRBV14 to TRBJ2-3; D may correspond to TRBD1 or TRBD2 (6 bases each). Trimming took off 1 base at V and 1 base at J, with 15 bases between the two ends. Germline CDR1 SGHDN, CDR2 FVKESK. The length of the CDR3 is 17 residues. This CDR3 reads CASSQVGGTYRTDTQYF. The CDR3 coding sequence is TGTGCCAGCAGCCAAGTGGGCGGGACATACCGCACAGATACGCAGTATTTT.

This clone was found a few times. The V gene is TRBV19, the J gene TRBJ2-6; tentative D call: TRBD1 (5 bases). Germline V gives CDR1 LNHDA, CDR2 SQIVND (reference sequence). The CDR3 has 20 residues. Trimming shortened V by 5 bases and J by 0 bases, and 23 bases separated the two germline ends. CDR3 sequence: CASSSGQGYSSLSGANVLTF. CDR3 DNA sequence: TGTGCCAGTAGTTCCGGCCAGGGTTACTCCTCTCTCTCTGGGGCCAACGTCCTGACTTTC.

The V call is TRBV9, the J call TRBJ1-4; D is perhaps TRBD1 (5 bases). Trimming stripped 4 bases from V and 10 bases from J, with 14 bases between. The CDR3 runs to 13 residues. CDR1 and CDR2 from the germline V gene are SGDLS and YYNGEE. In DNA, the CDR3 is TGTGCCAGCAGCCCTCAAAAGGGGAGAAAACTGTTTTTT. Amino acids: CASSPQKGRKLFF.

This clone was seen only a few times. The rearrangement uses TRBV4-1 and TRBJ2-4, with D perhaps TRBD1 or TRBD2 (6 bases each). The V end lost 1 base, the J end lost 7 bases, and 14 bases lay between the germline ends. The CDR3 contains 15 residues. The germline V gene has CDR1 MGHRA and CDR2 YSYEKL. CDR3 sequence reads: CASSQAGGRFNIQYF. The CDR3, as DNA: TGCGCCAGCAGCCAAGCCGGGGGCCGATTTAACATTCAGTACTTC.

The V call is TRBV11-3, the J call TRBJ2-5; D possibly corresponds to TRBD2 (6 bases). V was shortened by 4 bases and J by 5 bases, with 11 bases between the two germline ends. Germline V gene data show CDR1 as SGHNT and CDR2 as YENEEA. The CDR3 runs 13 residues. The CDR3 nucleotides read TGTGCCAGCAGCTCCGGGGGAACGGAGACCCAGTACTTC. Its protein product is CASSSGGTETQYF.

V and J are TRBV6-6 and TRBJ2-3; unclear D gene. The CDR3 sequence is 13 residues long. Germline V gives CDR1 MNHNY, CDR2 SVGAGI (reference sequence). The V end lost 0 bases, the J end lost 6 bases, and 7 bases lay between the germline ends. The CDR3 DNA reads TGTGCCAGCAGTTACTCTTCCGGCGATACGCAGTATTTT. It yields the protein CASSYSSGDTQYF.

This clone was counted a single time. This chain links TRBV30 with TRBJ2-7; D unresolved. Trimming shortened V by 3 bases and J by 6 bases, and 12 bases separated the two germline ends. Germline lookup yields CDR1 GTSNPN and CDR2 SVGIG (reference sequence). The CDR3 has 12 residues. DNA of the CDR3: TGTGCCTGGAGGGGTAGCTGGAGCGAGCAGTACTTC. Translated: CAWRGSWSEQYF.

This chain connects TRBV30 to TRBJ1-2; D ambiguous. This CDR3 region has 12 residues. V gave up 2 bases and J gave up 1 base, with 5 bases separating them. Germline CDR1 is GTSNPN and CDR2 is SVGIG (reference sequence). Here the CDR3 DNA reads TGTGCCTGGAGTCAACTTAACTATGGCTACACCTTC. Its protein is CAWSQLNYGYTF.

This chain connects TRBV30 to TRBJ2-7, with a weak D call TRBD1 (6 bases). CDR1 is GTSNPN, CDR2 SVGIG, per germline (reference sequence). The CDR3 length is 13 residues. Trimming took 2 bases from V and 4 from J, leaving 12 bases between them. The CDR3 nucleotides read TGTGCCTGGAGTCCCGCAGGGGCGTACGAGCAGTACTTC. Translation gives CAWSPAGAYEQYF.

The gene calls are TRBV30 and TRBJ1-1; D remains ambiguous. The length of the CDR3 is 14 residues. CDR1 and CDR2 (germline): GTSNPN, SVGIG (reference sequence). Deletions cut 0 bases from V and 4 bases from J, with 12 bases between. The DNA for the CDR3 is TGTGCCTGGAGTGTACAGACCCAGTTCACTGAAGCTTTCTTT. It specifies CAWSVQTQFTEAFF.

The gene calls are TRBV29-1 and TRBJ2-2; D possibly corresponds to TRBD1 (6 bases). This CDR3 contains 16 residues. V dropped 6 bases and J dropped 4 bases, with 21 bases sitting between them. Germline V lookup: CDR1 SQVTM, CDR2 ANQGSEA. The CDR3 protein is CSVPRQQGLSTGELFF. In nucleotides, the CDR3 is TGCAGCGTCCCCCGACAGCAGGGGCTCTCCACCGGGGAGCTGTTTTTT.

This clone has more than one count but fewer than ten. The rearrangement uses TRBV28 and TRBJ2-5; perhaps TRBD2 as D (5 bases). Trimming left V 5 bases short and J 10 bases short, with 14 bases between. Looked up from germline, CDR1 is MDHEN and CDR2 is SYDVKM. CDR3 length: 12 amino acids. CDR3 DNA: TGTGCCAGCAGTCAGCCTAGCACGAGCCAGTACTTC. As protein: CASSQPSTSQYF. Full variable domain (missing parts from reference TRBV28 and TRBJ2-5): DVKVTQSSRYLVKRTGEKVFLECVQDMDHENMFWYRQDPGLGLRLIYFSYDVKMKEKGDIPEGYSVSREKKERFSLILESASTNQTSMYLCASSQPSTSQYFGPGTRLLVL.

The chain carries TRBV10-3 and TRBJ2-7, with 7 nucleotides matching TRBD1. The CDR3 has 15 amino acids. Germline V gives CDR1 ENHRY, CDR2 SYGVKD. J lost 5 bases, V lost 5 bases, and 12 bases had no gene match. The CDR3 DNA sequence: TGTGCCATCAGTCGGGAACAGGGGAATCGGAACGAGCAGTACTTC. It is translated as CAISREQGNRNEQYF.

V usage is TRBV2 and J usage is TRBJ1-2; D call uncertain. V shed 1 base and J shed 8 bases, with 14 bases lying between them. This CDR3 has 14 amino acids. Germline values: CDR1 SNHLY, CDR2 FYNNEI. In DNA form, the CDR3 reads TGTGCCAGCAGTGAAGGGGGAGGACGTCAAGGCTACACCTTC. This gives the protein CASSEGGGRQGYTF.

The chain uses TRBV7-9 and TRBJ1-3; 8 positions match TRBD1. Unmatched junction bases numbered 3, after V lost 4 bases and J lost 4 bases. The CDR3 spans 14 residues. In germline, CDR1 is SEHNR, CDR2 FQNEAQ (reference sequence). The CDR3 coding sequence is TGTGCCAGCAGCTCGGACAGGGACGGAAACACCATATATTTT. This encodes CASSSDRDGNTIYF.

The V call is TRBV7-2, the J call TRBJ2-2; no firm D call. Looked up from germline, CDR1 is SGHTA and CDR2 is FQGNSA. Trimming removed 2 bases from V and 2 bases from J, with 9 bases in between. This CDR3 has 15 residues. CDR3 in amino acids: CASSLFQANTGELFF. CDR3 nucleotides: TGTGCCAGCAGCTTATTTCAGGCCAACACCGGGGAGCTGTTTTTT.

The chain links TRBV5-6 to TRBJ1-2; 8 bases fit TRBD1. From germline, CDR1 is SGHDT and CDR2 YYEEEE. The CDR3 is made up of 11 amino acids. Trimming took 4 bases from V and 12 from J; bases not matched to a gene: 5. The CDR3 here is CASSVDRVDTF. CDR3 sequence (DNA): TGTGCCAGCAGCGTGGACAGGGTCGACACCTTC. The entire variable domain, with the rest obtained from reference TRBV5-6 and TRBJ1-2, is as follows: DAGVTQSPTHLIKTRGQQVTLRCSPKSGHDTVSWYQQALGQGPQFIFQYYEEEERQRGNFPDRFSGHQFPNYSSELNVNALLLGDSALYLCASSVDRVDTFGSGTRLTVV.

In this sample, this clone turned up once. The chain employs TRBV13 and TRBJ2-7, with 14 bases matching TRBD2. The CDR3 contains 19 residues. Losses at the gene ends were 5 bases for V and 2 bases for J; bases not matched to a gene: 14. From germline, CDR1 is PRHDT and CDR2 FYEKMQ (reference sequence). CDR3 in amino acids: CASSAAGLAGALIAYEQYF. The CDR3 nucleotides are TGTGCCAGCAGCGCCGCGGGACTAGCGGGGGCCCTGATCGCCTACGAGCAGTACTTC.

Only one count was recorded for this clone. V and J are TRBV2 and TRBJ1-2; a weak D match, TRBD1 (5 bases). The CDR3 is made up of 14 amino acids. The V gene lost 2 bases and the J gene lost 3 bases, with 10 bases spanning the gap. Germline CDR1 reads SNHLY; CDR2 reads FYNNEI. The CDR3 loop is CASSEQGHYYGYTF. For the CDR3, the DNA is TGTGCCAGCAGTGAACAGGGCCACTACTATGGCTACACCTTC.

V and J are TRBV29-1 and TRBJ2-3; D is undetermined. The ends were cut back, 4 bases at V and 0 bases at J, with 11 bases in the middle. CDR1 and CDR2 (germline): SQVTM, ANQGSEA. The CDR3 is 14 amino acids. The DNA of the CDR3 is TGCAGCGTTGCCCCGGTCTGGAGCACAGATACGCAGTATTTT. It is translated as CSVAPVWSTDTQYF.

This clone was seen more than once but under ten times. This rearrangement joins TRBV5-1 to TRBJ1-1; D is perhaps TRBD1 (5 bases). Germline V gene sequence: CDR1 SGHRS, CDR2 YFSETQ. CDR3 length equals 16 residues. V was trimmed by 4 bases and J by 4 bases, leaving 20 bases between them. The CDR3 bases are TGCGCCAGCAGCACTCGCCCTCAGGGCGCCGGCACTGAAGCTTTCTTT. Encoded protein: CASSTRPQGAGTEAFF.